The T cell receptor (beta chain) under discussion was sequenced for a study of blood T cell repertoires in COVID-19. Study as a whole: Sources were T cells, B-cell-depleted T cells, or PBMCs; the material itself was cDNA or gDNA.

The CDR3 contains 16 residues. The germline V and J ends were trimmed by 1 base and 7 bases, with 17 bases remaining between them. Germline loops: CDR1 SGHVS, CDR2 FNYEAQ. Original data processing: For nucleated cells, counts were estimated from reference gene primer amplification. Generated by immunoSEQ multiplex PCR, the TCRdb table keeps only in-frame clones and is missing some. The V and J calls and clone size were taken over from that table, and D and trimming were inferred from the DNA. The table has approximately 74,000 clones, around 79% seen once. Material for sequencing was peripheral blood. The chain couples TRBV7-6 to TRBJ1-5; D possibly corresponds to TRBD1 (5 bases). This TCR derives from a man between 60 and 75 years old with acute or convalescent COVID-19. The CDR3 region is CASSLDSDSRRQPQHF. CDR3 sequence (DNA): TGTGCCAGCAGCTTAGACTCTGACAGTCGAAGACAGCCCCAGCATTTT. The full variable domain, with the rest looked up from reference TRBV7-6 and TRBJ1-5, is GAGVSQSPRYKVTKRGQDVALRCDPISGHVSLYWYRQALGQGPEFLTYFNYEAQQDKSGLPNDRFSAERPEGSISTLTIQRTEQRDSAMYRCASSLDSDSRRQPQHFGDGTRLSIL.